The present T cell receptor beta chain was sequenced within a study of blood T cell repertoires in COVID-19. Germline V gives CDR1 SGHDT, CDR2 YYEEEE. V shed 4 bases, J shed 3 bases, and the junction held 7 bases outside the gene matches. The CDR3 consists of 14 residues. The assay was immunoSEQ multiplex PCR, and TCRdb's table has in-frame clones only and misses some. The sample consists of about 170,000 clones, roughly 80% of them appearing once. V gene TRBV5-6 combines with J gene TRBJ2-7; 7 bases agree with TRBD1. The sample was peripheral blood. This clonotype was sampled from a human donor with acute or convalescent COVID-19. The donor label of this sample is uncertain. CDR3 residues: CASSRQGIYYEQYF. The CDR3 DNA reads TGTGCCAGCAGCAGACAGGGAATCTACTACGAGCAGTACTTC.